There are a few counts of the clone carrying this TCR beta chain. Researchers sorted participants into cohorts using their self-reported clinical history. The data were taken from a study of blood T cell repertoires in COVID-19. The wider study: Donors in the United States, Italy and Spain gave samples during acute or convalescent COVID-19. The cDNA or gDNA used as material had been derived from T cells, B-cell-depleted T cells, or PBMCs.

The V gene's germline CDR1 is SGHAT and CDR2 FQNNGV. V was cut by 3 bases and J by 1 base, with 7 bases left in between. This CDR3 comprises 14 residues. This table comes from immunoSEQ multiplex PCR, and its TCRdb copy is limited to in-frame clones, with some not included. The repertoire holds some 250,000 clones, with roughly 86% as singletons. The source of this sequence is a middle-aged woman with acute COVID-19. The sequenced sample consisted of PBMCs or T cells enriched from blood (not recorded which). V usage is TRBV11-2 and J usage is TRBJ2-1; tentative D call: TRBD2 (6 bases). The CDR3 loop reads CASSFAGSYNEQFF. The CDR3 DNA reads TGTGCCAGCAGCTTCGCGGGGTCCTACAATGAGCAGTTCTTC.